These T cell receptor beta chains were read from a single sample in a study of OX40 agonist ivuxolimab in advanced cancers. TCRdb keeps only in-frame clones here, not all; method: immunoSEQ multiplex PCR. The profile shows approximately 40,000 clones, over 80% of them singletons. Specimen: CD4+ or CD8+ T cells sorted from blood, collected in a trial of the OX40 agonist ivuxolimab. Source of these receptors: an adult with an advanced solid tumor such as melanoma, head and neck, liver or kidney cancer. Both conserved end residues are trimmed from each CDR3. D genes are given only for firm matches. Clone sizes are given selectively: once, few, many, or a class where the clone is expanded.

>TRBD2|.|TRBV10-3
AISRGGWRGVGHEQF
>TRBD2|.|TRBV7-6
ASSAVGGRAGGRTGELF
>.|.|TRBV2
ASRDRTDTQY
>.|.|TRBV19
ASSIDSPGWGIDGYT
>TRBD2|.|TRBV29-1
SVEAVTSGIRNEQF
>.|.|TRBV19
ASSIRSGPLYEQY
>.|.|TRBV28
ASSFAEFTEAF
>TRBD1|.|TRBV30
AWTPGQGDYEQY
>.|.|TRBV19
ASRLSLYNEQF
>.|.|TRBV9
ASSVRSNEQF
>.|.|TRBV28
ASSLVNYGYT
>TRBD2|.|TRBV28
ASSFPSGSEGEQY
>TRBD2|medium-sized|TRBV4-3
ASSQDHSSGMTADTQY
>.|.|TRBV28
ASSSSQSLYNEQF
>.|.|TRBV5-1
ASSLRDRAAAGVGLEQY
>.|.|TRBV9
ASSGGFGQDNSGANVLT
>.|.|TRBV11-3
ASSPDGKEVYNEQF
>.|medium-sized|TRBV10-3
AISSTGSGANVLT
>.|.|TRBV6-5
ASRSGNYNEQF
>TRBD1|.|TRBV15
ATSAGTGFGYGYT
>.|.|TRBV5-1
ASSLEGRGDTQY
>.|.|TRBV5-6
ASSIGATASSYNEQF
>.|.|TRBV28
ASSLLAGSEAF
>.|.|TRBV28
ASSKHPTTRGSLNTEAF
>.|few|TRBV6-1
ASREGVEQY
>TRBD1|.|TRBV9
ASSVGQGELF
>TRBD1|.|TRBV6-5
ASLGDSFDNYGYT
>.|.|TRBV11-1
ASSQSPGDYGYT
>TRBD2|.|TRBV14
ASSQKWDLDGRLGGELF
>.|.|TRBV5-6
ASSIRGDSRDYT
>TRBD2|.|TRBV2
ASRPLAGPEETQY
>.|once|TRBV9
ASSVGLRNEQF
>.|.|TRBV27
ASSLGGDTEAF
>TRBD2|medium-sized|TRBV5-1
ASSAGLAAQETQY
>.|.|TRBV7-9
ASSGQPLMNTEAF
>TRBD2|.|TRBV28
ASSPIAGVPYEQY
>.|.|TRBV28
ASSFTASGNTIY
>.|.|TRBV19
ASLGAGRIQY
>.|.|TRBV20-1
SVGGWDEQF
>TRBD1|.|TRBV9
ASSPSGTWDSYGYT
>.|.|TRBV11-1
ASSLAWQGPEAF
>.|.|TRBV21-1
ASSKRTGGPPYNEQF
>TRBD1|.|TRBV5-1
ASGRGGYPDTQY
>.|.|TRBV5-4
ASSLEVLNTEAF
>.|.|TRBV6-5
ASSPGTVNTEAF
>TRBD1|.|TRBV27
ASSPGTASYEQY
>.|.|TRBV27
ASSLYGPAYEQY
>TRBD2|once|TRBV15
ATSGWTSGTSYEQY
>.|once|TRBV27
ASSLTGSDTGELF
>.|.|TRBV11-2
ASSRAGDTQY
>TRBD1|.|TRBV6-6
ASSITGGFNQPQH
>.|.|TRBV13
ASSLEGWGTEAF
>TRBD2|.|TRBV19
ASSMGSVWGGSYEQY
>.|.|TRBV6-5
ASGDPWQETQY
>TRBD1|.|TRBV5-1
ASSFGTALNYGYT